This TCR beta chain was recorded in a study of patients and donors after allogeneic stem cell transplantation. V gave up 7 bases and J gave up 5 bases; unmatched junction bases: 12. The CDR3 is 15 residues long. A single record per CDR3 protein comes from TCRdb applying MiXCR to the RT-PCR reads. The data hold approximately 210,000 distinct CDR3 sequences, with 41% observed a single time. This clonotype was found a few times. This clonotype was sampled from a human donor who was either an allogeneic HSCT recipient or a stem cell or donor lymphocyte infusion donor (not recorded which). It is not recorded whose cells these are; they may come from a transplant donor. The sequenced sample was blood, either unsorted or a sorted T cell fraction (not recorded which). This chain connects TRBV12-3 or TRBV12-4 to TRBJ1-1; 8 positions agree with TRBD1. The CDR3, as DNA: TGTGCCAGCACCCCTCGGACAGGGAGATTGACTGAAGCTTTCTTT. This codes for CASTPRTGRLTEAFF.